Listed here are 25 T cell receptor beta chains from one sample, sequenced in a study of blood T cell repertoires in COVID-19. The data were produced by immunoSEQ multiplex PCR, yet TCRdb's version contains in-frame clones alone and is incomplete. The data contain around 250,000 clones, roughly 90% of them singletons. What was sequenced was PBMCs or T cells enriched from blood (not recorded which). The source is a man aged 35-49 years who had been exposed to COVID-19.

The rearrangement links TRBV7-2 to TRBJ2-3; D is possibly TRBD1 (5 bases). Germline V gene lookup returns CDR1 SGHTA and CDR2 FQGNSA. This CDR3 has 14 residues. V lost 1 base to trimming and J lost 4 bases, with 9 bases between them. CDR3 sequence reads: CASSLGRGSDTQYF. CDR3 in DNA: TGTGCCAGCAGCTTAGGTAGGGGATCAGATACGCAGTATTTT.

The J gene is TRBJ2-1, the V gene TRBV5-1, with 7 positions matching TRBD1. This CDR3 is 16 amino acids long. After removal of 0 bases from V and 6 bases from J, the junction contained 9 bases not matched to a gene. CDR1 is SGHRS and CDR2 is YFSETQ in the germline V gene. As DNA, the CDR3 is TGCGCCAGCAGCTTGGATGGGAGACAGGGTTTCAATGAGCAGTTCTTC. Encoded protein: CASSLDGRQGFNEQFF.

V and J are TRBV28 and TRBJ2-2, with 8 nucleotides matching TRBD1. Germline V CDR1 and CDR2: MDHEN, SYDVKM. The CDR3 loop spans 15 amino acids. Unmatched junction bases numbered 6, after V lost 3 bases and J lost 6 bases. The CDR3 reads CASSFLGQVSGELFF. CDR3 DNA: TGTGCCAGCAGTTTCTTGGGACAGGTATCCGGGGAGCTGTTTTTT.

The J gene is TRBJ1-5, the V gene TRBV7-2; possible D gene TRBD1, 5 bases. The V end lost 5 bases, the J end lost 3 bases, and 17 bases lay between the germline ends. This CDR3 has 16 residues. CDR1 is SGHTA, CDR2 FQGNSA, per germline. DNA of the CDR3: TGTGCCAGCAGCCTAGTAGGGGCCGGCAACAATCAGCCCCAGCATTTT. Protein sequence: CASSLVGAGNNQPQHF.

The sample holds one count of this clone. This chain links TRBV18 with TRBJ2-1, with TRBD2 matching 11 bases. Germline CDR1 reads KGHSH; CDR2 reads LQKENI. The J segment lost 2 bases and the V segment lost 6 bases, leaving 3 bases of the junction unmatched. The CDR3 spans 15 residues. The CDR3 is CASSTSGSTYNEQFF. The CDR3 DNA reads TGTGCCAGCTCTACTAGCGGGAGTACCTACAATGAGCAGTTCTTC.

The chain joins TRBV7-2 to TRBJ2-7, with TRBD2 identical over 11 bases. V trimming: 1 base; J trimming: 4 bases; junction bases outside the gene matches: 3. Germline values: CDR1 SGHTA, CDR2 FQGNSA. The CDR3 runs 15 residues. Written as DNA, the CDR3 is TGTGCCAGCAGCTTAGAGGGACTAGCGGAATACGAGCAGTACTTC. Protein: CASSLEGLAEYEQYF.

The J gene is TRBJ2-5, the V gene TRBV29-1; perhaps TRBD1 as D (6 bases). The germline CDR1 and CDR2 sequences are SQVTM and ANQGSEA. V lost 0 bases and J lost 5, with 25 bases in between. The CDR3 is made up of 18 amino acids. The CDR3 sequence: CSVEDLLVEGVGQETQYF. CDR3 bases: TGCAGCGTTGAAGATCTTCTCGTCGAGGGGGTGGGGCAGGAGACCCAGTACTTC.

V is TRBV27 and J is TRBJ2-1; 10 bases are a match to TRBD2. With 1 base clipped from V and 5 bases from J, the junction kept 8 bases outside the gene matches. The CDR3 spans 17 residues. The germline CDR1 and CDR2 sequences are MNHEY and SMNVEV (reference sequence). The CDR3 spells CASSLYTSGINHNEQFF. Here the CDR3 DNA reads TGTGCCAGCAGTTTATATACTAGCGGGATCAACCACAATGAGCAGTTCTTC.

The chain couples TRBV2 to TRBJ1-2; 7 bases are a match to TRBD1. V dropped 6 bases and J dropped 4; count of bases not matched to a gene: 17. Germline CDR1 SNHLY, CDR2 FYNNEI. This CDR3 has 17 residues. The CDR3 DNA is TGTGCCAGCAGGACTGAAGCGCAAAGGGGGCGCTTCTATGGCTACACCTTC. This codes for CASRTEAQRGRFYGYTF.

V is TRBV27 and J is TRBJ1-1; maybe TRBD1 (5 bases). The CDR3 is made up of 13 amino acids. Germline V lookup: CDR1 MNHEY, CDR2 SMNVEV (reference sequence). V was trimmed by 6 bases and J by 9 bases, leaving 17 bases between them. The CDR3 spells CASSGGAGLKAFF. The CDR3 DNA sequence: TGTGCCAGCAGCGGCGGAGCGGGGCTCAAAGCTTTCTTT.

The CDR3 is CASSFTSLYEQYF. The CDR3 nucleotides read TGTGCCAGCAGTTTTACTTCCCTCTACGAGCAGTACTTC. The chain employs TRBV28 and TRBJ2-7; D gene uncertain. This CDR3 region has 13 residues. Germline CDR1 and CDR2: MDHEN and SYDVKM. Trimming removed 3 bases at V and 3 bases at J, with 9 bases between.

In its sample, this clone was seen a few times. This chain links TRBV5-6 with TRBJ1-1; 8 nucleotides align to TRBD1. V gave up 1 base and J gave up 11 bases; unmatched junction bases: 16. In germline, CDR1 is SGHDT, CDR2 YYEEEE. This CDR3 region has 16 residues. CDR3 bases: TGTGCCAGCAGCTTGATAGAACCGGACAGGGCTTTTCTGGCTTTCTTT. This sequence encodes CASSLIEPDRAFLAFF.

The V and J genes are TRBV4-2 and TRBJ2-1, with TRBD2 matching 9 bases. CDR1 is LGHNA and CDR2 is YNFKEQ in the germline V gene. The trim removed 5 bases at V and 3 bases at J, leaving 20 bases unmatched. This CDR3 is 20 amino acids long. Here the CDR3 DNA reads TGTGCCAGCAGCTATAGGCCAGCGGGAGGCATCACTGATATCTACAATGAGCAGTTCTTC. Protein sequence: CASSYRPAGGITDIYNEQFF.

This clone appeared once. The chain combines TRBV29-1 with TRBJ1-1, with D unclear. Trimming removed 3 bases at V and 3 bases at J, with 14 bases between. Germline assignment: CDR1 SQVTM and CDR2 ANQGSEA. The CDR3 sequence is 14 residues long. The chain's CDR3 is CSVESKRRHTEAFF. The CDR3 nucleotides are TGCAGCGTTGAGAGTAAGAGGCGTCACACTGAAGCTTTCTTT. Filled out from reference TRBV29-1 and TRBJ1-1, the complete variable domain reads SAVISQKPSRDICQRGTSLTIQCQVDSQVTMMFWYRQQPGQSLTLIATANQGSEATYESGFVIDKFPISRPNLTFSTLTVSNMSPEDSSIYLCSVESKRRHTEAFFGQGTRLTVV.

This clone was recorded once. The genes are TRBV5-1 and TRBJ1-1, with D uncertain. The CDR3 length is 14 residues. CDR1 is SGHRS and CDR2 is YFSETQ in the germline V gene. V shed 0 bases and J shed 2 bases, with 8 bases lying between them. The CDR3 protein is CASSLAWPNTEAFF. For the CDR3, the DNA is TGCGCCAGCAGCTTGGCGTGGCCTAACACTGAAGCTTTCTTT. Full variable domain (missing parts from reference TRBV5-1 and TRBJ1-1): KAGVTQTPRYLIKTRGQQVTLSCSPISGHRSVSWYQQTPGQGLQFLFEYFSETQRNKGNFPGRFSGRQFSNSRSEMNVSTLELGDSALYLCASSLAWPNTEAFFGQGTRLTVV.

The gene calls are TRBV4-1 and TRBJ1-2, with D tentatively TRBD1 (5 bases). Germline V CDR1 and CDR2: MGHRA, YSYEKL. This CDR3 has 17 residues. V lost 0 bases and J 5 bases, leaving 19 bases between the germline ends. In DNA form, the CDR3 reads TGCGCCAGCAGCCAAGATCTTAGGGGCATTAAAGGGTATGGCTACACCTTC. As protein: CASSQDLRGIKGYGYTF.

The chain employs TRBV2 and TRBJ1-6; 7 bases align to TRBD1. Germline CDR1 reads SNHLY; CDR2 reads FYNNEI. This CDR3 has 15 residues. The junction had 5 bases not matched to a gene; V was cut back by 6 bases and J by 3 bases. The CDR3 bases are TGTGCCAGCAGCCCACAGGGGATCTATAATTCACCCCTCCACTTT. Translation: CASSPQGIYNSPLHF.

The chain has TRBV28 and TRBJ2-2; no reliable D call. The CDR3 has 13 amino acids. CDR1 MDHEN and CDR2 SYDVKM come from the germline V gene. V dropped 4 bases and J dropped 0 bases, with 3 bases sitting between them. The CDR3 protein is CASSSPNTGELFF. CDR3 DNA: TGTGCCAGCAGTTCTCCGAACACCGGGGAGCTGTTTTTT.

The table lists this clone with many counts. The rearrangement joins TRBV13 to TRBJ1-3, with D perhaps TRBD1 (5 bases). Trimming removed 3 bases from V and 2 bases from J, with 8 bases in between. This CDR3 has 14 residues. Germline V gives CDR1 PRHDT, CDR2 FYEKMQ (reference sequence). Written as DNA, the CDR3 is TGTGCCAGCAGCTTGGGACTACCTGGAAACACCATATATTTT. Its protein product is CASSLGLPGNTIYF.

The chain couples TRBV9 to TRBJ2-5; 11 bases agree with TRBD2. Germline values: CDR1 SGDLS, CDR2 YYNGEE. V lost 6 bases to trimming and J lost 4 bases; unmatched junction nucleotides: 8. There are 15 residues in the CDR3. CDR3 sequence: CASTNSGRAGETQYF. Here the CDR3 DNA reads TGTGCCAGCACTAATAGCGGGAGGGCCGGAGAGACCCAGTACTTC.

This clone was detected only once. V usage is TRBV15 and J usage is TRBJ2-1, with TRBD2 matching over 10 bases. V shed 1 base, J shed 7 bases, and the junction held 7 bases outside the gene matches. Per the germline V gene, CDR1 is LNHNV and CDR2 is YYDKDF (reference sequence). The CDR3 has 16 residues. CDR3 region: CATSRGTSGLLNEQFF. CDR3 bases: TGTGCCACCAGCAGAGGGACTAGCGGATTACTGAATGAGCAGTTCTTC.

The chain carries TRBV27 and TRBJ1-2; D not resolved. This CDR3 is built from 13 residues. Germline CDR1 and CDR2: MNHEY and SMNVEV (reference sequence). Trimming cost V 3 bases and J 4 bases, with 9 bases left between them. The CDR3 protein is CASSLGSSYGYTF. The CDR3 DNA is TGTGCCAGCAGTTTGGGCAGCAGCTATGGCTACACCTTC.

This rearrangement joins TRBV9 to TRBJ2-1; 8 nucleotides match TRBD2. Germline-derived CDR1 and CDR2 are SGDLS and YYNGEE. The V gene end was trimmed by 4 bases and the J gene end by 7 bases; junction bases not matched to a gene: 7. There are 14 residues in the CDR3. The CDR3 loop is CASSPPGLGNEQFF. The DNA for the CDR3 is TGTGCCAGCAGCCCCCCGGGACTAGGGAATGAGCAGTTCTTC.

The chain employs TRBV7-2 and TRBJ1-3; D is perhaps TRBD1 (5 bases). The CDR3 totals 16 residues. V lost 1 base and J 0 bases, leaving 10 bases between the germline ends. The germline gives CDR1 SGHTA, CDR2 FQGNSA. The CDR3 DNA follows: TGTGCCAGCAGCTTAGACAGGAGTTTCTCTGGAAACACCATATATTTT. Protein product: CASSLDRSFSGNTIYF.

The V gene is TRBV6-4, the J gene TRBJ2-5, with 7 positions matching TRBD1. Per the germline V gene, CDR1 is MRHNA and CDR2 is SNTAGT. With V trimmed by 3 bases and J by 5 bases, 3 bases remained unmatched. The CDR3 length is 13 residues. In DNA form, the CDR3 reads TGTGCCAGCAGTGAGGAACAGGGGGAGACCCAGTACTTC. It translates to CASSEEQGETQYF.